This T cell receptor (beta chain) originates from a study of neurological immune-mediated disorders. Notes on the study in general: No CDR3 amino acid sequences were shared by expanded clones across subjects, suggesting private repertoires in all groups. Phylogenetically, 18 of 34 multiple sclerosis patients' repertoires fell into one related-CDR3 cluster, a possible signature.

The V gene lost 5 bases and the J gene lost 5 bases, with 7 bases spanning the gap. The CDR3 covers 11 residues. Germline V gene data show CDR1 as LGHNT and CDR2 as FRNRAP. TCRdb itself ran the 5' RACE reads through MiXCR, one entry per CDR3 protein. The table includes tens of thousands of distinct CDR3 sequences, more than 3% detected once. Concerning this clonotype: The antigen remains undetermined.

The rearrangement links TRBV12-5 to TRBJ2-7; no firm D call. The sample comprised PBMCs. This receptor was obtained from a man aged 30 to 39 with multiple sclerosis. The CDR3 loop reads CASGGSNEQYF. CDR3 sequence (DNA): TGTGCTAGTGGTGGTAGTAACGAGCAGTACTTC.